This T cell receptor (beta chain) is from a study of PD-L1 blockade in urothelial cancer. Produced via immunoSEQ multiplex PCR; TCRdb's table is partial and in-frame only. The sample gives 55,000 to 70,000 clones, approximately 80% of which show up once; 4.5% is in the top ten. The germline gives CDR1 GTSNPN, CDR2 SVGIG (reference sequence). The CDR3 has 16 amino acids. This TCR derives from a man aged 65 to 79 with urothelial cancer. The chain carries TRBV30 and TRBJ2-6, with D possibly being TRBD1 (5 bases). Sequenced material: PBMCs, taken around atezolizumab (anti-PD-L1) treatment. DNA of the CDR3: TGTGCATCCGACCAGGGATCTTCCTCTGGGGCCAACGTCCTGACTTTC. Translated: CASDQGSSSGANVLTF.